This T cell receptor (beta chain) was recorded in a study of OX40 agonist ivuxolimab in advanced cancers. Regarding the complete study: Ivuxolimab was an agonistic, fully human IgG2 monoclonal antibody directed against OX40 (CD134), a costimulatory receptor. Intravenous ivuxolimab was administered to patients every 2 weeks at six dose levels: 0.01, 0.1, 0.3, 1.5, 3 and 10 mg/kg. Of the approximately 54 patients in dose escalation, about 20 had hepatocellular carcinoma, some 15 had melanoma, 9 had renal cell carcinoma and 9 had head and neck cancer. In the dose-escalation cohort, roughly 82% of patients were male, and the mean age was approximately 60 years with a range of about 23 to 79. Prior anti-PD-1, anti-PD-L1 or anti-CTLA-4 therapy was permitted, and checkpoint inhibitors had been received by roughly two fifths of dose-escalation patients. Partial responses occurred in three dose-escalation patients, of whom one had hepatocellular carcinoma and two had cutaneous melanoma. The point of sequencing TCRbeta in the periphery was to test whether ivuxolimab changed TCR sequence diversity and drove clonal T-cell expansion. The paper reports the monotherapy dose-escalation portion (N of about 50 patients) of the phase I ivuxolimab trial. What the authors observed across the whole study: Partial responders in the 0.1-3.0 mg/kg groups had among the lowest normalized peripheral clonal expansion, especially among CD8+ T cells. Which antigens the clonally expanded peripheral T cells were specific for was not determined. Low levels of normalized T-cell clonal expansion were also shown by some nonresponding patients. Clonal expansion of both CD4+ and CD8+ blood T cells was observed from baseline to week 6 at doses 0.1 to 3.0 mg/kg. After ivuxolimab, CD8+ T cells had more expanded clones than CD4+ T cells on average.

On this clone: The specificity of this receptor is unknown. The sample holds no much larger clone one base away, and base qualities are not on file.

Patients with a history of autoimmune disease or receiving systemic immunosuppression were excluded from the trial. In every dose cohort, peripheral blood was drawn for TCR sequencing at baseline, cycle 4 day 1, and cycle 7 day 1. Samples were obtained from an open-label, multicenter, first-in-human phase I dose-escalation trial of ivuxolimab. The trial enrolled adults with locally advanced or metastatic head and neck squamous cell, hepatocellular, melanoma or renal cell carcinoma. Before TCR sequencing, CD4+ and CD8+ T cells were separately sorted from peripheral blood. Based on the germline V gene, the CDR1 and CDR2 sequences are MDHEN and SYDVKM. From the cysteine through the phenylalanine, the CDR3 covers 14 amino acids. Here the CDR3 DNA is all that survives: 42 bases in frame from base 1. V ends up 5 bases short and J 3 bases short, with an unmatched junction base count of 4. To sequence the TCRbeta CDR3 region, genomic DNA was isolated from the sorted cells. The immunoSEQ Assay was used for sequencing of TCRbeta CDR3 regions. Held by TCRdb, this immuneACCESS table contains in-frame sequences only and omits some clones. Under half of the omission traces to an unresolved V gene where checked; the cause of the rest is unknown. For this sample there are 45,000 to 60,000 clones; 90% to 95% appear just once. Of the sample, over 20% falls within the top ten clones.

Sequenced material: CD4+ or CD8+ T cells sorted from blood, taken in a trial of the OX40 agonist ivuxolimab. The source is an adult with an advanced solid tumor such as melanoma, head and neck, liver or kidney cancer. The V and J segments used are TRBV28 and TRBJ1-5; 7 junctional bases match TRBD1. At the DNA level, the sequence is TGTGCCAGCAGTCTGACAGGGTACAATCAGCCCCAGCATTTT. Translated, it reads CASSLTGYNQPQHF. Joined to the reference TRBV28 and TRBJ1-5 proteins, this CDR3 gives the full variable domain: DVKVTQSSRYLVKRTGEKVFLECVQDMDHENMFWYRQDPGLGLRLIYFSYDVKMKEKGDIPEGYSVSREKKERFSLILESASTNQTSMYLCASSLTGYNQPQHFGDGTRLSIL.